This TCR beta chain was observed in a study of blood T cell repertoires in COVID-19. Background on the study: Spain, Italy and the United States supplied samples that represented acute and convalescent COVID-19. Nucleic acid was either cDNA or gDNA, and it came from T cells, B-cell-depleted T cells, or PBMCs.

Original processing methods: How many nucleated cells were present was estimated from reference gene primer amplification. Data came from immunoSEQ multiplex PCR; TCRdb stores just in-frame clones and leaves some out. V and J calls and clone size are as listed in that table; D and trimming were resolved from the DNA. This sample has about 200,000 clones, with 70% to 90% found just once. The length of the CDR3 is 15 residues. Trimming removed 5 bases at V and 0 bases at J, with 16 bases between. Germline-derived CDR1 and CDR2 are GTSNPN and SVGIG (reference sequence). Material for sequencing was peripheral blood. This chain connects TRBV30 to TRBJ2-5, with a weak D call TRBD2 (6 bases). This sequence was found in a woman in her 70s with acute or convalescent COVID-19. The CDR3 region has the DNA TGTGCCTGGGACGGGGGTCCGGAGTACCAAGAGACCCAGTACTTC. It encodes CAWDGGPEYQETQYF.